The clone carrying this T cell receptor beta chain came up many times. From the multiplex PCR reads, TCRdb called clonotypes with MiXCR, one entry per CDR3 protein. This sample has 200,000 to 300,000 distinct CDR3 sequences; 30% occur once, and the top ten carry roughly 1.2%. This record belongs to a study of breast tumors, draining lymph nodes, adjacent tissues. The CDR3 covers 17 residues. In germline, CDR1 is WNHNN, CDR2 SYGVQD (reference sequence). Trimming took 2 bases from V and 6 from J; bases not matched to a gene: 9. The lymph nodes were axillary draining lymph nodes from breast cancer patients.

This receptor was identified in a female donor with breast cancer. Some clones in this sample may be carry-over from other donors' samples. The chain uses TRBV10-1 and TRBJ2-2, with 10 bases aligning to TRBD2. Sequenced material: axillary lymph node tissue. Here the CDR3 reads CASSEAGTSATPGELFF. In DNA form, the CDR3 reads TGCGCCAGCAGTGAGGCCGGGACTAGCGCAACACCCGGGGAGCTGTTTTTT.